This TCR beta chain was sequenced during a study of T cells in Graves' hyperthyroidism and ophthalmopathy. Overall study results and limits: Blood shared most expanded thyroid clonotypes above 0.001.

Amplification of TCR beta CDR3 regions was performed using RNA transcripts as template. TCR CDR3 regions were first amplified by RT-PCR with HTBI primers. A single record per CDR3 protein comes from TCRdb applying MiXCR to the multiplex PCR reads. This sample has nearly 600,000 distinct CDR3 sequences; approximately 15% occur once, and the top ten carry approximately 6.4%. The germline V gene encodes CDR1 MDHEN and CDR2 SYDVKM. Germline trimming cut 5 bases from V and 8 bases from J; bases unmatched to any gene: 6. The CDR3 spans 14 residues. This clonotype was seen ten or more times. Its matching antigen is unknown. Isolation of PBMCs was performed on 8.5 to 10 ml fresh peripheral blood.

V and J are TRBV28 and TRBJ1-4; 9 nucleotides agree with TRBD1. Sample: blood. The receptor comes from a woman aged 18-29 years with Graves' ophthalmopathy. The CDR3 spells CASSGTGSGEKLFF. The CDR3 nucleotides read TGTGCCAGCAGTGGGACAGGGTCAGGCGAAAAACTGTTTTTT.